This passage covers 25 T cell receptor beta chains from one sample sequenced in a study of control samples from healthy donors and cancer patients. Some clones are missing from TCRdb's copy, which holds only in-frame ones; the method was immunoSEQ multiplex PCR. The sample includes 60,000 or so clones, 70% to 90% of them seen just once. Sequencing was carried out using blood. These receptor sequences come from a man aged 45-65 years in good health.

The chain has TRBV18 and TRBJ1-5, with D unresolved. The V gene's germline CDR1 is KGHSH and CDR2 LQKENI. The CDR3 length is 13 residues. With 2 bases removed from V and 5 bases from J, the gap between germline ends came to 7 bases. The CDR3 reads CASSPIGDQPQHF. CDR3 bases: TGTGCCAGCTCACCAATTGGTGATCAGCCCCAGCATTTT.

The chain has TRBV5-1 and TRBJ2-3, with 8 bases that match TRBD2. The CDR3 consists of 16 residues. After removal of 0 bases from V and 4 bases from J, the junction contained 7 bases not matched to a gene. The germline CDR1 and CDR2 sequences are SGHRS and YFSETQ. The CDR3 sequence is CASSLVVSGISDTQYF. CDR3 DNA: TGCGCCAGCAGCTTGGTGGTTAGCGGGATATCAGATACGCAGTATTTT.

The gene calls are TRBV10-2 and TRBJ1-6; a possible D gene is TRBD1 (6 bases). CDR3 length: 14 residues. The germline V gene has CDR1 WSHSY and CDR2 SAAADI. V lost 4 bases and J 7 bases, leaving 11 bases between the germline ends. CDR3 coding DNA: TGCGCCAGCAGTGCCACAGGGAACAATTCACCCCTCCACTTT. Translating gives CASSATGNNSPLHF.

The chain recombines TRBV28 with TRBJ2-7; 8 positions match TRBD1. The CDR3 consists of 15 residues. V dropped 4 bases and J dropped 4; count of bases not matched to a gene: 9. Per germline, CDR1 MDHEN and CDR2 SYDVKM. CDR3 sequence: CASSSPRTGLYEQYF. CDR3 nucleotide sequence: TGTGCCAGCAGTTCCCCTCGGACAGGGCTATACGAGCAGTACTTC. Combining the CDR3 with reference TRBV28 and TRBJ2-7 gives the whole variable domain DVKVTQSSRYLVKRTGEKVFLECVQDMDHENMFWYRQDPGLGLRLIYFSYDVKMKEKGDIPEGYSVSREKKERFSLILESASTNQTSMYLCASSSPRTGLYEQYFGPGTRLTVT.

CDR3 DNA sequence: TGTGCCAGCAAAACTAGCGGGAGTGGAAATACGCAGTATTTT. This codes for CASKTSGSGNTQYF. This sequence joins TRBV6-5 and TRBJ2-3; 11 bases agree with TRBD2. In germline, CDR1 is MNHEY, CDR2 SVGAGI. The V and J ends lost 7 bases and 7 bases, in that order; junction bases with no gene match: 7. The CDR3 is 14 amino acids.

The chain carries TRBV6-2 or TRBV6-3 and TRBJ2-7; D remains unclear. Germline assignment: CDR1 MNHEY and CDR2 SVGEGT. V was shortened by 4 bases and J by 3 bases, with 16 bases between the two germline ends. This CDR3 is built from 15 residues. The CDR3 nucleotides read TGTGCCAGCAGTTCAGGTCGTGCCGTCCTCTACGAGCAGTACTTC. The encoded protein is CASSSGRAVLYEQYF.

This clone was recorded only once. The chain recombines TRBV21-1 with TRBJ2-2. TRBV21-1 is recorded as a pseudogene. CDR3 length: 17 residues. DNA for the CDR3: TGTGCCAGCAGCAAAGAGTCCGGCAGGGGGAGGGCCGGGGAGCTGTTTTTT. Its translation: CASSKESGRGRAGELFF.

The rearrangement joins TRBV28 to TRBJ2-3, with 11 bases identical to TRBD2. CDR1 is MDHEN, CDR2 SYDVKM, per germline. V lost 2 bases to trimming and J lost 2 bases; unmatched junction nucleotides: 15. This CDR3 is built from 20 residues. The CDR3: CASSLVPDLLAGGLTDTQYF. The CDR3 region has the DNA TGTGCCAGCAGTTTAGTCCCCGACCTCCTAGCGGGAGGTCTCACAGATACGCAGTATTTT.

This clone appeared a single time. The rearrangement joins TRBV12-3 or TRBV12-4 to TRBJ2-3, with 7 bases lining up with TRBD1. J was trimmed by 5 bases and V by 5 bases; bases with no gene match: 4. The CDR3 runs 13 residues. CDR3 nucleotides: TGTGCCAGCAGTAGGGGGCAGGGAGATACGCAGTATTTT. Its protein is CASSRGQGDTQYF.

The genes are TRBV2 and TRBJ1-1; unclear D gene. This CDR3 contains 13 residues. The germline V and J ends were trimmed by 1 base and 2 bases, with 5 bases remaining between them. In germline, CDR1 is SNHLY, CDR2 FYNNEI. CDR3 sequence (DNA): TGTGCCAGCAGTGAAGAGGTAAACACTGAAGCTTTCTTT. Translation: CASSEEVNTEAFF.

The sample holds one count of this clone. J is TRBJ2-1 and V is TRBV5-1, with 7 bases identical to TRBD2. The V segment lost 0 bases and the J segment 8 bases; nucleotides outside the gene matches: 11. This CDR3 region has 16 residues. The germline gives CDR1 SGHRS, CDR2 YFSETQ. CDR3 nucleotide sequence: TGCGCCAGCAGCTTGGACAGAGGCGGGAGAAGCGATGAGCAGTTCTTC. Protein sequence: CASSLDRGGRSDEQFF.

The CDR3 bases are TGTGCCAGCAGTTCCGCGGACAGGAACACTGAAGCTTTCTTT. It encodes CASSSADRNTEAFF. The chain combines TRBV28 with TRBJ1-1, with D maybe TRBD1 (6 bases). This CDR3 region has 14 residues. With 4 bases removed from V and 1 base from J, the gap between germline ends came to 10 bases. Per the germline V gene, CDR1 is MDHEN and CDR2 is SYDVKM.

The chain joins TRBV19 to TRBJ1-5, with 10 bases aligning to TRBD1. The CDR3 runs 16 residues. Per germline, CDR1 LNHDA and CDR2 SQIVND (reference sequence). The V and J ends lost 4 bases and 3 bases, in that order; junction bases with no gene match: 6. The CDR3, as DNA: TGTGCCAGTAGTACCACGGACAGGGGGACCAATCAGCCCCAGCATTTT. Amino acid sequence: CASSTTDRGTNQPQHF.

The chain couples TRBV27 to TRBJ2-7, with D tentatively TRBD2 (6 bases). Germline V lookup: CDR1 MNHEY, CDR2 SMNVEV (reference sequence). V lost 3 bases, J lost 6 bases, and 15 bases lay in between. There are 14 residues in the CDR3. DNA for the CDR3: TGTGCCAGCAGTTTGGGAGCGTGGGGAGGCGAGCAGTACTTC. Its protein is CASSLGAWGGEQYF.

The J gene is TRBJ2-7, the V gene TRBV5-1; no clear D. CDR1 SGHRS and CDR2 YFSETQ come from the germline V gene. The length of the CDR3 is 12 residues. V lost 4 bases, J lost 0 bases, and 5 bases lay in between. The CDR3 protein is CASSGVSYEQYF. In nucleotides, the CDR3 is TGCGCCAGCAGCGGTGTCTCCTACGAGCAGTACTTC.

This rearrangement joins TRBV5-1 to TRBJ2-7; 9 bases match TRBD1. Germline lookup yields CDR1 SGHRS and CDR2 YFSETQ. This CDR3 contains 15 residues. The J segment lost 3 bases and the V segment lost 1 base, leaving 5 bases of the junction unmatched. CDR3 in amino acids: CASSLSGTGNYEQYF. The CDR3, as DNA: TGCGCCAGCAGCTTGTCCGGGACAGGGAACTACGAGCAGTACTTC.

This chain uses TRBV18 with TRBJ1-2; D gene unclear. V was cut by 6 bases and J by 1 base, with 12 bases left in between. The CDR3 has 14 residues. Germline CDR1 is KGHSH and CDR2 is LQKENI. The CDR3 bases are TGTGCCAGCTCTCCCCTTGAGGGTAACTATGGCTACACCTTC. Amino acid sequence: CASSPLEGNYGYTF.

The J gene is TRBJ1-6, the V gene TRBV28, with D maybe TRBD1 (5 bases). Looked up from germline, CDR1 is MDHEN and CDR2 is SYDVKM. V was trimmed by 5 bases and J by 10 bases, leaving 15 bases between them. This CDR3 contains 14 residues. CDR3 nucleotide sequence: TGTGCCAGCAGTGCTGGTTACAGGCTCTCACCCCTCCACTTT. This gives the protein CASSAGYRLSPLHF.

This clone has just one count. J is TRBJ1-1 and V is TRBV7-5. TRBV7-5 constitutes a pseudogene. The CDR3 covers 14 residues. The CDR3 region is CVRSTSAPNTEAFF. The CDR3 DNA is TGTGTCAGAAGCACAAGTGCGCCGAACACTGAAGCTTTCTTT.

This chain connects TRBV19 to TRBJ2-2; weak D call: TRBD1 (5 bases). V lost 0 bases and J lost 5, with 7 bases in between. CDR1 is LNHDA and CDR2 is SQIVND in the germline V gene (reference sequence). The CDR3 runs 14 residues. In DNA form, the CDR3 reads TGTGCCAGTAGTATAGATTACAGGACCGGGGAGCTGTTTTTT. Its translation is CASSIDYRTGELFF.

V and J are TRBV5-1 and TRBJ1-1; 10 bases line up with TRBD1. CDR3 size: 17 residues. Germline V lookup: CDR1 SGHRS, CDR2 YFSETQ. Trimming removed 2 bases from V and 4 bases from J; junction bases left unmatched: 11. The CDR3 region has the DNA TGCGCCAGCAGCTTCCGGACAGGGGGTGTTGATGGCACTGAAGCTTTCTTT. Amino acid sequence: CASSFRTGGVDGTEAFF.

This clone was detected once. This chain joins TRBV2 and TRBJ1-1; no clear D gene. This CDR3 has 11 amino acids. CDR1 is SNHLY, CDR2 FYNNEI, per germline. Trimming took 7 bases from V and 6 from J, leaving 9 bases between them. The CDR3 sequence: CASKGLSEAFF. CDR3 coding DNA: TGTGCCAGCAAAGGTCTATCTGAAGCTTTCTTT. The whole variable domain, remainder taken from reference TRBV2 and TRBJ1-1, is EPEVTQTPSHQVTQMGQEVILRCVPISNHLYFYWYRQILGQKVEFLVSFYNNEISEKSEIFDDQFSVERPDGSNFTLKIRSTKLEDSAMYFCASKGLSEAFFGQGTRLTVV.

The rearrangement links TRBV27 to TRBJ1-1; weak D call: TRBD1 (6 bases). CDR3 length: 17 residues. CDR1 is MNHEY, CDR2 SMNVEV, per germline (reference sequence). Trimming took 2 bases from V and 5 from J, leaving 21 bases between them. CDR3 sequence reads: CASSLQVYGGSRTEAFF. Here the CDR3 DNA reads TGTGCCAGCAGTTTACAGGTATATGGGGGCTCTAGAACTGAAGCTTTCTTT.

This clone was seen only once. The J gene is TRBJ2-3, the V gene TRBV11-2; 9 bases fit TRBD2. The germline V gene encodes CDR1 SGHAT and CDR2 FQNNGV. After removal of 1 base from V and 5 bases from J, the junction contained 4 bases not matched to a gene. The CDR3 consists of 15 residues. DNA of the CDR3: TGTGCCAGCAGCTTAGGCGGGAGGGCCTTAGATACGCAGTATTTT. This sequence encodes CASSLGGRALDTQYF.

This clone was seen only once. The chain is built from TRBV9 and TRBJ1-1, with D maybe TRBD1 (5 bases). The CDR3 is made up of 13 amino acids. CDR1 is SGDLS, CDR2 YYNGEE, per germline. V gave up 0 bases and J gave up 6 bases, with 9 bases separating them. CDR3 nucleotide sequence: TGTGCCAGCAGCGTAGACGGGGGTGCTGAAGCTTTCTTT. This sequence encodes CASSVDGGAEAFF.